This section outlines one TCR beta chain sequence together with its context. This entry belongs to a study of cytomegalovirus exposure and HLA in healthy donors. The PCR used 60 Vbeta and 13 Jbeta primers. The table came from immunoSEQ multiplex PCR; TCRdb's copy has only in-frame clones and leaves some out. The sample holds 70,000 or so clones, over 75% seen once. The germline V gene has CDR1 MGHRA and CDR2 YSYEKL. This CDR3 has 15 amino acids. V was pared by 4 bases and J by 2 bases, with 6 bases of the junction left unmatched. This TCR was sampled from a woman in her 30s in good health and CMV-seropositive. The source material was PBMCs. This chain uses TRBV4-1 with TRBJ2-7, with 9 bases identical to TRBD1. The CDR3 is CASSPTGQGPYEQYF. The CDR3, as DNA: TGCGCCAGCAGCCCGACGGGACAGGGACCCTACGAGCAGTACTTC.